This is a list of T cell receptor beta chains from one sample in a study of cytomegalovirus exposure and HLA in healthy donors. Assay used: immunoSEQ multiplex PCR; TCRdb lists only in-frame clones, some missing. The sample yields around 150,000 clones, roughly 90% seen once. Sequences were obtained from PBMCs. The receptors here all came from a woman between 18 and 29 years old in good health and CMV-seropositive. Both conserved end residues are trimmed from each CDR3. Some rows mark clone size as missing; the rest say once, few, many or name a class of expanded clone.

once | TRBV5-1 | ASLGGPPGNEQF
- | TRBV6-6 | ASGEREDTDTQY
- | TRBV6-4 | ASSDSSNPPSGGCYEQY
- | TRBV7-8 | ASSHSRRVQETQY
- | TRBV4-1 | ASSPGPPGQGYGYT
- | TRBV28 | ASSLSLSPVASNEKLF
few | TRBV11-2 | ASSLGGGWVAGTYVEQY
- | TRBV11-2 | ASSLSGSKYNEQF
- | TRBV4-3 | ASSQRQGSPEAF
- | TRBV29-1 | SVDLTGDQETQY
- | TRBV7-7 | ASSRDRGGEQF
- | TRBV7-9 | ASSPWQGDTEAF
- | TRBV19 | ASSITAGEQY
once | TRBV5-1 | ASSFLGGLNTEAF
- | TRBV7-9 | ASSLVGGIGEKLF
- | TRBV30 | AWSSPGQGTLEQY
- | TRBV2 | ASSEGTGNEKLF
once | TRBV9 | ASSSNRLPTSEQY
- | TRBV28 | ASIGASGRYEQY
- | TRBV5-1 | ASSLVQNTDTQY
- | TRBV9 | ASSPRVGDRETQY
- | TRBV15 | ATSPLAGVYNEQF
- | TRBV19 | ASSIDVSGRPSYNEQF
- | TRBV15 | ATLVEGTEAF
- | TRBV27 | ASSPLGLGTDTQY
- | TRBV19 | ASSIRIDEQF
- | TRBV4-1 | ASSPLPARGNNEQF
- | TRBV18 | ASSPPNRGATEAF
few | TRBV5-1 | ASSLEGVSSGNTIY
- | TRBV28 | ASSSPAGSGKLF
- | TRBV7-2 | ASSSDSPYEQY
- | TRBV27 | ASSQQVGQPQH
- | TRBV7-6 | ASSTRGGSNEQF
- | TRBV9 | ASSAGAGELF
- | TRBV4-1 | ASSQDLKRYEQY
- | TRBV30 | AWSVGGGGAKGYT
- | TRBV6-6 | ASSRLAGEQY
- | TRBV7-9 | ASPSRGVEVTGELF
few | TRBV20-1 | SARALYEQY